This note documents a single T cell receptor (beta chain) sequence. The record originates from a study of blood T cell repertoires in COVID-19. Study as a whole: COVID-19 samples collected from the United States, Italy and Spain covered acute and convalescent phases. T cells, B-cell-depleted T cells, or PBMCs provided the cDNA or gDNA that served as material.

Original data processing: Estimation of nucleated cell counts was performed using reference gene primer amplification. Sequenced by immunoSEQ multiplex PCR; TCRdb stores in-frame clones only, minus some. The DNA gave D and trimming, while V, J and clone size come from that table. This table has 280,000 or so clones, approximately 88% appearing once. V was pared by 5 bases and J by 0 bases, with 9 bases of the junction left unmatched. The CDR3 is 17 amino acids. CDR1 SGHVS and CDR2 FQNEAQ come from the germline V gene. This chain links TRBV7-8 with TRBJ2-1; TRBD1 matches 8 bases. The clonotype originates from a woman aged 25 to 45 who had recovered from COVID-19. Specimen: peripheral blood. In nucleotides, the CDR3 is TGTGCCAGCAGCCCTCGGACAGGGCGAAGCTCCTACAATGAGCAGTTCTTC. It specifies CASSPRTGRSSYNEQFF. The full variable domain, in which reference TRBV7-8 and TRBJ2-1 provide the parts outside the CDR3, is GAGVSQSPRYKVAKRGQDVALRCDPISGHVSLFWYQQALGQGPEFLTYFQNEAQLDKSGLPSDRFFAERPEGSVSTLKIQRTQQEDSAVYLCASSPRTGRSSYNEQFFGPGTRLTVL.